Listed below are T cell receptor beta chains from one sample, sequenced in a study of cytotoxic CD8 clonotypes in ibrutinib-treated CLL. Assay: immunoSEQ multiplex PCR; the TCRdb copy retains only in-frame clones and omits some. The repertoire holds around 92,000 clones, with around 77% as singletons. This specimen was PBMCs, taken after 24 months of ibrutinib treatment. These TCRs come from a human donor with chronic lymphocytic leukemia. The CDR3 runs from the conserved cysteine through the conserved F or W. The size field is filled for only some rows; it gives once, few, many or a size class.

v_call clone_size cdr3_aa
TRBV19 - CASSGAVNTEAFF
TRBV7-2 - CASSLHSVRGSYNEQFF
TRBV19 - CASSIQPGEPPYYGYTF
TRBV5-5 - CASSLAGDTYEQYF
TRBV10-1 - CASSMTGTDTQYF
TRBV5-1 - CASSVTGEQFF
TRBV27 - CASSPQGMVTEAFF
TRBV5-1 few CASSLDSGWGMNTEAFF
TRBV7-9 - CASSLPREGLYEQYF
TRBV10-3 - CAISGNSDRRYGYTF
TRBV5-4 many CASSHGAGHISYEQYF
TRBV28 - CASSRFTDTQYF
TRBV30 - CAWSGQTANTIYF
TRBV6-1 - CASSEEGQEKLYGNTIYF
TRBV6-9 once CASAPTSGRRQQYF
TRBV28 once CASSSPPTRGLWNYGYTF
TRBV7-3 - CASSFPPASNEQFF
TRBV9 - CASSPRMGTEAFF
TRBV2 - CASSEGLAGGRYF
TRBV7-2 - CASSESSLNTEAFF
TRBV7-2 - CASSPQGGGAYEQYF
TRBV6-1 few CASKAPENTEAFF
TRBV7-2 - CASSFAGTISTGELFF
TRBV5-1 - CASSLEQGFYGYTF
TRBV9 - CASSPGTGLQETQYF
TRBV28 - CASSDRVSGANVLTF
TRBV6-6 few CASSSTSMIYEQYF
TRBV10-3 - CAIGTSGSRDEQFF
TRBV20-1 - CSAEREETQYF
TRBV10-2 - CASGGRLAGDTGELFF
TRBV6-5 - CASSFDGTPLEQYF
TRBV15 - CATSRGQGGDEQFF